This T cell receptor beta chain derives from a study of Ad26.COV2.S vaccination and SARS-CoV-2 variants. Germline values: CDR1 SGHTA, CDR2 FQGNSA. V lost 2 bases, J lost 0 bases, and 4 bases lay in between. The CDR3 spans 14 residues. Measured with immunoSEQ multiplex PCR; TCRdb has only the in-frame clones, and not every one. Among hundreds of thousands of clones listed, roughly 90% were seen once. Documented treatment: 19 received Ad26.COV2.S at low or high dose, single or two shots; 5 received placebo; per-sample allocation not given. Collection of the samples took place on day 63 after the first injection of vaccine or placebo.

The chain carries TRBV7-2 and TRBJ2-2; D remains unclear. The clonotype was recovered from a person aged 18-65 years who received the Ad26.COV2.S COVID-19 vaccine or a placebo. The sequencing used peripheral blood, collected in a trial of Ad26.COV2.S vaccine versus placebo. The CDR3 loop reads CASSLRANTGELFF. CDR3 coding DNA: TGTGCCAGCAGCTTAAGGGCGAACACCGGGGAGCTGTTTTTT.